This TCR beta chain is from a study of PD-L1 blockade in urothelial cancer. In the study overall: Patients began atezolizumab, 1,200 mg intravenously every 3 weeks, in the mid-2010s. In the patient group, most of the roughly 30 were males with bladder-origin urothelial cancer. Blood analysis occurred 3 weeks (second dose) and 6 weeks after treatment start.

Regarding the study as a whole: Durable-benefit patients had greater expansion of tumor-associated blood clones at 3 weeks.

Details on this clone: The antigen is unknown.

The data were produced by immunoSEQ multiplex PCR, yet TCRdb's version contains in-frame clones alone and is incomplete. This sample has 50,000 or so clones; about 85% occur once, and the top ten carry 1.9%. This CDR3 comprises 15 residues. Germline loops: CDR1 KGHSH, CDR2 LQKENI. Trimming shortened V by 5 bases and J by 0 bases, and 13 bases separated the two germline ends. Time point in this sample: peripheral blood 6 weeks after treatment start. The sequence was collected from a middle-aged man with urothelial cancer. The sample here was PBMCs, taken around atezolizumab (anti-PD-L1) treatment. The rearrangement joins TRBV18 to TRBJ2-5; a possible D gene is TRBD1 (6 bases). The CDR3 DNA is TGTGCCAGCTCAATAAACCGGGACAACCAAGAGACCCAGTACTTC. Its translation: CASSINRDNQETQYF. The full variable domain, with the rest looked up from reference TRBV18 and TRBJ2-5, is NAGVMQNPRHLVRRRGQEARLRCSPMKGHSHVYWYRQLPEEGLKFMVYLQKENIIDESGMPKERFSAEFPKEGPSILRIQQVVRGDSAAYFCASSINRDNQETQYFGPGTRLLVL.